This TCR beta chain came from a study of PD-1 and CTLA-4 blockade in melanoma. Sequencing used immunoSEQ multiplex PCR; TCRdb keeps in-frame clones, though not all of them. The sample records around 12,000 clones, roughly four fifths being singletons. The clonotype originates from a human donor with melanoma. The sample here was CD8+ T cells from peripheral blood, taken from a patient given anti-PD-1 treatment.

The CDR3 sequence: CASNGGYPAYNEQFF. The CDR3 DNA is TGTGCCAGCAACGGGGGCTACCCTGCCTACAATGAGCAGTTCTTC. This chain links TRBV11-2 with TRBJ2-1, with D perhaps TRBD1 or TRBD2 (6 bases each). V lost 7 bases and J lost 2, with 15 bases in between. Germline V CDR1 and CDR2: SGHAT, FQNNGV. The CDR3 length is 15 residues.